These 18 T cell receptor beta chains originate from one sample sequenced in a study of cytomegalovirus exposure and HLA in healthy donors. The method was immunoSEQ multiplex PCR; TCRdb's version includes in-frame clones alone and lacks a portion of them. The data contain 70,000 or so clones, about 94% of them singletons. Sample: PBMCs. The source is a man younger than 35 in good health and CMV-seropositive.

The chain has TRBV4-1 and TRBJ2-7; the match to TRBD2 covers 7 bases. The ends lost 4 bases at V and 4 bases at J; junction bases unmatched: 7. This CDR3 region has 14 residues. Germline values: CDR1 MGHRA, CDR2 YSYEKL. Here the CDR3 reads CASSLTGGSYEQYF. The CDR3 nucleotides are TGCGCCAGCAGCCTGACGGGAGGAAGTTACGAGCAGTACTTC.

The CDR3 nucleotides read TGTGCCAGCAGTTTAACGGACGAGCAGTACTTC. This codes for CASSLTDEQYF. The chain carries TRBV28 and TRBJ2-7; D gene ambiguous. Germline V lookup: CDR1 MDHEN, CDR2 SYDVKM. V was shortened by 2 bases and J by 5 bases, with 4 bases between the two germline ends. The CDR3 extends over 11 amino acids.

This sequence joins TRBV11-2 and TRBJ1-1, with D uncertain. V gave up 0 bases and J gave up 10 bases, with 12 bases separating them. Germline-derived CDR1 and CDR2 are SGHAT and FQNNGV. The CDR3 loop spans 13 amino acids. The CDR3, as DNA: TGTGCCAGCAGCTTAGAGGGTGGGCTCGGAGCTTTCTTT. It yields the protein CASSLEGGLGAFF.

V usage is TRBV21-1 and J usage is TRBJ2-3; the D call TRBD2 from the table was never checked on the DNA. TRBV21-1 is marked as a pseudogene. CDR3 length: 12 residues. The DNA for the CDR3 is TGTGCCAGCACCGTAGCGTCAGATACGCAGTATTTT. It is translated as CASTVASDTQYF.

J is TRBJ2-1 and V is TRBV6-1; 8 nucleotides align to TRBD1. Trimming took 3 bases from V and 9 from J; bases not matched to a gene: 4. The CDR3 has 13 residues. Germline CDR1 is MNHNS and CDR2 is SASEGT. The CDR3 here is CASSESTGVEQFF. CDR3 DNA: TGTGCCAGCAGTGAGTCGACAGGGGTTGAGCAGTTCTTC.

The chain uses TRBV29-1 and TRBJ2-7; 8 nucleotides align to TRBD1. This CDR3 spans 13 amino acids. V was pared by 1 base and J by 4 bases, with 3 bases of the junction left unmatched. The germline gives CDR1 SQVTM, CDR2 ANQGSEA. The CDR3 DNA sequence: TGCAGCGTTGAAGGCAGGGGGCAATACGAGCAGTACTTC. This sequence encodes CSVEGRGQYEQYF.

The V and J genes are TRBV14 and TRBJ1-2; D unclear. The CDR3 covers 13 residues. From germline, CDR1 is SGHDN and CDR2 FVKESK. Trimming shortened V by 2 bases and J by 4 bases, and 8 bases separated the two germline ends. CDR3 DNA: TGTGCCAGCAGCCAAAACAGAGCCTATGGCTACACCTTC. Translating gives CASSQNRAYGYTF.

The CDR3: CASSLGAGQETQYF. The CDR3 nucleotides are TGTGCCAGCAGCTTGGGGGCAGGTCAAGAGACCCAGTACTTC. The rearrangement joins TRBV5-5 to TRBJ2-5; D is unclear. Trimming stripped 0 bases from V and 2 bases from J, with 8 bases between. CDR1 and CDR2 from the germline V gene are SGHKS and YYEKEE (reference sequence). CDR3 length: 14 residues.

V usage is TRBV27 and J usage is TRBJ2-5, with a tentative D call TRBD1 (6 bases). Germline V CDR1 and CDR2: MNHEY, SMNVEV (reference sequence). Deletions cut 6 bases from V and 6 bases from J, with 17 bases between. There are 14 residues in the CDR3. CDR3 coding DNA: TGTGCCAGCAGCCTAAACAGGGACGGGAAGACCCAGTACTTC. Translation gives CASSLNRDGKTQYF.

For the CDR3, the DNA is TGCGCCAGCAGCTTTCAGGGACAGACCACGCATACGCAGTATTTT. Residues: CASSFQGQTTHTQYF. V usage is TRBV5-1 and J usage is TRBJ2-3; TRBD1 aligns across 7 bases. The CDR3 spans 15 residues. Germline V gene sequence: CDR1 SGHRS, CDR2 YFSETQ. The ends lost 2 bases at V and 7 bases at J; junction bases unmatched: 10.

The V and J genes are TRBV28 and TRBJ2-3; a possible D gene is TRBD2 (5 bases). The CDR3 loop spans 14 amino acids. Germline V gene data show CDR1 as MDHEN and CDR2 as SYDVKM. V shed 5 bases and J shed 3 bases, with 12 bases lying between them. The CDR3 coding sequence is TGTGCCAGCAGTCGGGATGCCCAGACAGATACGCAGTATTTT. It codes for CASSRDAQTDTQYF.

V is TRBV12-2 and J is TRBJ2-3; the DNA was not used to check the table's D call, TRBD2. TRBV12-2 counts as a pseudogene. CDR3 length: 15 amino acids. The DNA for the CDR3 is TGTGCAAGTCGCTTAGTGACTAGCGTTCGCGGTACGCAGTATTTT. It translates to CASRLVTSVRGTQYF.

This rearrangement joins TRBV9 to TRBJ2-1; 9 positions agree with TRBD2. J gave up 4 bases and V 0 bases, and 5 bases lay outside the gene matches. The germline V gene encodes CDR1 SGDLS and CDR2 YYNGEE. The CDR3 has 16 amino acids. Here the CDR3 DNA reads TGTGCCAGCAGCGTAGCTACGAGCGGGAGGTACAATGAGCAGTTCTTC. The encoded protein is CASSVATSGRYNEQFF.

This chain uses TRBV6-1 with TRBJ2-7; TRBD1 might be the D (8 bases). V was shortened by 6 bases and J by 7 bases, with 31 bases between the two germline ends. The length of the CDR3 is 18 residues. Germline V CDR1 and CDR2: MNHNS, SASEGT. The CDR3 spells CASRERPTLTGGEGEQYF. CDR3 nucleotide sequence: TGTGCCAGCAGGGAACGACCGACCCTTACAGGGGGGGAGGGTGAGCAGTACTTC.

This clone was seen once. This chain connects TRBV5-1 to TRBJ2-1; tentative D call: TRBD1 (6 bases). Germline-derived CDR1 and CDR2 are SGHRS and YFSETQ. Trimming shortened V by 0 bases and J by 3 bases, and 10 bases separated the two germline ends. The CDR3 runs to 15 residues. CDR3 amino acids: CASSLARTDYNEQFF. For the CDR3, the DNA is TGCGCCAGCAGCTTGGCCAGGACAGACTACAATGAGCAGTTCTTC. Combining the CDR3 with reference TRBV5-1 and TRBJ2-1 gives the whole variable domain KAGVTQTPRYLIKTRGQQVTLSCSPISGHRSVSWYQQTPGQGLQFLFEYFSETQRNKGNFPGRFSGRQFSNSRSEMNVSTLELGDSALYLCASSLARTDYNEQFFGPGTRLTVL.

The rearrangement uses TRBV14 and TRBJ2-5; D possibly corresponds to TRBD1 (5 bases). The germline V gene has CDR1 SGHDN and CDR2 FVKESK. The CDR3 contains 15 residues. V was clipped by 0 bases and J by 4 bases, with 12 bases between them. The CDR3 DNA follows: TGTGCCAGCAGCCAAGAAACGCCAGGGCGAGAGACCCAGTACTTC. Protein sequence: CASSQETPGRETQYF.

The rearrangement uses TRBV11-2 and TRBJ1-1, with 7 bases that match TRBD1. Trimming removed 5 bases from V and 5 bases from J; junction bases left unmatched: 8. This CDR3 comprises 14 residues. The germline V gene encodes CDR1 SGHAT and CDR2 FQNNGV. The CDR3 DNA follows: TGTGCCAGCAGCGCCAATATACAGGGGACTGAAGCTTTCTTT. Translating gives CASSANIQGTEAFF.

The chain has TRBV5-1 and TRBJ2-7; 7 bases line up with TRBD1. J gave up 2 bases and V 4 bases, and 6 bases lay outside the gene matches. Germline V gene sequence: CDR1 SGHRS, CDR2 YFSETQ. The length of the CDR3 is 14 residues. DNA of the CDR3: TGCGCCAGCAGCATACCGGGACAGACCTACGAGCAGTACTTC. Encoded protein: CASSIPGQTYEQYF. Drawing the rest from reference TRBV5-1 and TRBJ2-7, the complete variable domain is KAGVTQTPRYLIKTRGQQVTLSCSPISGHRSVSWYQQTPGQGLQFLFEYFSETQRNKGNFPGRFSGRQFSNSRSEMNVSTLELGDSALYLCASSIPGQTYEQYFGPGTRLTVT.